The clone carrying this T cell receptor beta chain was picked up one time. The sample originates from a study of blood T cell repertoires in COVID-19. Study as a whole: COVID-19 samples collected from the United States, Italy and Spain covered acute and convalescent phases. PBMCs, B-cell-depleted T cells, or T cells provided the cDNA or gDNA that made up the material.

Original processing methods: Reference gene primer amplification gave estimated nucleated cell counts. Assay used: immunoSEQ multiplex PCR; TCRdb lists only in-frame clones, some missing. The V and J calls and clone size were taken over from that table, and D and trimming were inferred from the DNA. The table shows some 93,000 clones, with about 80% occurring only once. Trimming at V came to 1 base and at J to 4 bases, leaving 1 base not matched to a gene. CDR3 length equals 13 residues. Per germline, CDR1 SQVTM and CDR2 ANQGSEA. This TCR came from an older man with acute or convalescent COVID-19. V is TRBV29-1 and J is TRBJ1-5, with TRBD1 identical over 7 bases. The sample comprised peripheral blood. CDR3 sequence: CSVEGTGNQPQHF. CDR3 bases: TGCAGCGTTGAAGGGACAGGTAATCAGCCCCAGCATTTT.